In this sample, the clone carrying this TCR beta chain turned up a few times. Its antigen is still unknown. This entry is derived from a study of T cell repertoires in cytomegalovirus infection. Whole-study context: Indicated by public TCR beta signatures were CMV infection and matching HLA type.

Regarding the study as a whole: Identification of carriers of CMV plus the relevant HLA was achieved through cumulative public TCR beta family frequency. HLA-C-restricted CMV-specific TCR beta clonotypes were dominant in the ex vivo response.

J gave up 6 bases and V 3 bases, and 4 bases lay outside the gene matches. In germline, CDR1 is DFQATT, CDR2 SNEGSKA (reference sequence). This CDR3 region has 13 residues. TCRdb reanalysed the reads using MiXCR and keeps one entry per CDR3 protein. The profile covers a few hundred thousand distinct CDR3 sequences, with roughly 15% appearing a single time and around 9% taken by the ten largest. The receptor was isolated from a human donor in good health (CMV status not recorded). Some clones in this sample may be carry-over from other donors' samples. Sequenced input: PBMCs. This chain connects TRBV20-1 to TRBJ2-3; 9 nucleotides align to TRBD1. CDR3: CSASGQGLDTQYF. Here the CDR3 DNA reads TGCAGTGCTAGCGGACAGGGGTTGGATACGCAGTATTTT.